This T cell receptor beta chain was found in a study of human thymus T cells. Study-wide results and limits: Unrelated people showed highly overlapping thymic repertoires, related research reported. An apparent bias in V and J gene usage was seen in thymic and blood repertoires.

A few counts support this clone. What it recognizes is unknown. Resections obtained during corrective heart surgery supplied the thymus tissue. Samples came from healthy Finnish infants during open corrective cardiac surgery. Some clones are missing from TCRdb's copy, which holds only in-frame ones; the method was immunoSEQ multiplex PCR. The table lists some 120,000 clones, around 94% of them singletons, with 0.02% to 0.025% in the top ten. After removal of 2 bases from V and 4 bases from J, the junction contained 10 bases not matched to a gene. Germline loops: CDR1 SGHAT, CDR2 FQDESV (reference sequence). This CDR3 spans 16 amino acids.

This TCR was recovered from a boy less than two years old with a congenital heart defect but otherwise immunologically healthy. V is TRBV11-1 and J is TRBJ2-7, with 8 bases matching TRBD1. Sequenced material: thymus tissue. The CDR3 nucleotides are TGTGCCAGCAGCTTAAGGCAGGGGGCCCTCCTTTACGAGCAGTACTTC. As protein: CASSLRQGALLYEQYF.